One and the same sample provided the 16 T cell receptor beta chains below, sequenced in a study of technical replicates of blood from a handful of donors. The method was immunoSEQ multiplex PCR; TCRdb's version includes in-frame clones alone and lacks a portion of them. The sample lists about 94,000 clones; 95% were seen once. Sample: T cells isolated from PBMCs. The receptors stem from a human donor in good health.

J is TRBJ2-2 and V is TRBV5-4; 9 bases fit TRBD2. The CDR3 contains 16 residues. V gave up 3 bases and J gave up 6 bases; unmatched junction bases: 9. Germline V gene lookup returns CDR1 SGHNT and CDR2 YYREEE (reference sequence). The CDR3 DNA is TGTGCCAGCAGCTCGGTAGCGGGGGTTGTCTCCGGGGAGCTGTTTTTT. Translation: CASSSVAGVVSGELFF.

This chain links TRBV7-9 with TRBJ2-7; 7 bases map to TRBD1. Germline V gene sequence: CDR1 SEHNR, CDR2 FQNEAQ (reference sequence). The CDR3 contains 19 residues. V was clipped by 4 bases and J by 2 bases; unmatched bases: 20. The DNA for the CDR3 is TGTGCCAGCAGCTCTGGAAACCACCCTCGGACAGGAGCTACCTACGAGCAGTACTTC. This translates into CASSSGNHPRTGATYEQYF.

The gene calls are TRBV19 and TRBJ1-5; no definite D call. This CDR3 comprises 16 residues. Germline V lookup: CDR1 LNHDA, CDR2 SQIVND (reference sequence). The ends were cut back, 4 bases at V and 3 bases at J, with 16 bases in the middle. CDR3 in amino acids: CASSNQDTHPNQPQHF. The CDR3 bases are TGTGCCAGTAGTAATCAAGACACCCACCCCAATCAGCCCCAGCATTTT. The full variable domain, rest sourced from reference TRBV19 and TRBJ1-5, is DGGITQSPKYLFRKEGQNVTLSCEQNLNHDAMYWYRQDPGQGLRLIYYSQIVNDFQKGDIAEGYSVSREKKESFPLTVTSAQKNPTAFYLCASSNQDTHPNQPQHFGDGTRLSIL.

The gene calls are TRBV28 and TRBJ1-1, with D maybe TRBD1 (6 bases). Trimming removed 6 bases from V and 6 bases from J, with 17 bases in between. The CDR3 is 14 residues long. Germline lookup yields CDR1 MDHEN and CDR2 SYDVKM. CDR3 sequence (DNA): TGTGCCAGCAGCCAGACACAGGGAGGGGCTGAAGCTTTCTTT. This sequence encodes CASSQTQGGAEAFF.

The chain carries TRBV19 and TRBJ2-2; 9 nucleotides line up with TRBD1. Germline lookup yields CDR1 LNHDA and CDR2 SQIVND (reference sequence). The CDR3 contains 16 residues. With V trimmed by 9 bases and J by 3 bases, 11 bases remained unmatched. The DNA for the CDR3 is TGTGCCAGCAGGAGTGTGGGACAGGGATACACCGGGGAGCTGTTTTTT. Translation gives CASRSVGQGYTGELFF.

The chain couples TRBV27 to TRBJ2-5; TRBD2 matches 11 bases. CDR3 size: 18 residues. V gave up 0 bases and J gave up 5 bases; unmatched junction bases: 11. Per the germline V gene, CDR1 is MNHEY and CDR2 is SMNVEV (reference sequence). Here the CDR3 reads CASSLSSLAGGDWETQYF. Written as DNA, the CDR3 is TGTGCCAGCAGTTTATCGTCGCTAGCGGGGGGCGATTGGGAGACCCAGTACTTC.

This chain links TRBV5-1 with TRBJ2-1; a weak D match, TRBD1 (6 bases). CDR1 and CDR2 from the germline V gene are SGHRS and YFSETQ. The CDR3 contains 14 residues. V was shortened by 2 bases and J by 3 bases, with 9 bases between the two germline ends. The CDR3 bases are TGCGCCAGCAGCTTCATACAGGGCTACAATGAGCAGTTCTTC. This codes for CASSFIQGYNEQFF.

The chain joins TRBV4-1 to TRBJ2-5; 7 nucleotides agree with TRBD2. After removal of 1 base from V and 5 bases from J, the junction contained 7 bases not matched to a gene. Germline loops: CDR1 MGHRA, CDR2 YSYEKL. The CDR3 runs to 15 residues. CDR3 residues: CASSQGLARLETQYF. CDR3 nucleotide sequence: TGCGCCAGCAGCCAAGGACTAGCTCGATTGGAGACCCAGTACTTC.

The chain recombines TRBV7-9 with TRBJ1-1; maybe TRBD1 (6 bases). The germline CDR1 and CDR2 sequences are SEHNR and FQNEAQ (reference sequence). V lost 5 bases to trimming and J lost 6 bases, with 16 bases between them. The length of the CDR3 is 14 residues. The CDR3 DNA reads as TGTGCCAGCAGCCTAGGGCACAGGGTACCTGAAGCTTTCTTT. Amino acids: CASSLGHRVPEAFF.

V is TRBV7-9 and J is TRBJ2-7; tentative D call: TRBD2 (5 bases). Germline-derived CDR1 and CDR2 are SEHNR and FQNEAQ (reference sequence). This CDR3 comprises 13 residues. Trimming left V 8 bases short and J 3 bases short, with 14 bases between. The CDR3 sequence: CASGVGADYEQYF. In nucleotides, the CDR3 is TGTGCCAGCGGGGTGGGAGCTGACTACGAGCAGTACTTC. Drawing the rest from reference TRBV7-9 and TRBJ2-7, the complete variable domain is DTGVSQNPRHKITKRGQNVTFRCDPISEHNRLYWYRQTLGQGPEFLTYFQNEAQLEKSRLLSDRFSAERPKGSFSTLEIQRTEQGDSAMYLCASGVGADYEQYFGPGTRLTVT.

This chain links TRBV15 with TRBJ2-7, with a tentative D call TRBD2 (5 bases). CDR1 and CDR2 (germline): LNHNV, YYDKDF (reference sequence). V was shortened by 4 bases and J by 4 bases, with 11 bases between the two germline ends. The CDR3 has 13 amino acids. Written as DNA, the CDR3 is TGTGCCACCAGCACCCGACTAACGTACGAGCAGTACTTC. Its protein is CATSTRLTYEQYF.

Written as DNA, the CDR3 is TGCGCCAGCAGCCAGGGACTAGCGGGGATAAACACCGGGGAGCTGTTTTTT. Its translation is CASSQGLAGINTGELFF. The chain carries TRBV4-1 and TRBJ2-2; 13 bases are shared with TRBD2. With V trimmed by 3 bases and J by 2 bases, 3 bases remained unmatched. This CDR3 comprises 17 residues. CDR1 and CDR2 from the germline V gene are MGHRA and YSYEKL.

J is TRBJ1-4 and V is TRBV18; D not resolved. The V gene lost 3 bases and the J gene lost 7 bases, with 15 bases spanning the gap. CDR3 length: 15 residues. Germline lookup yields CDR1 KGHSH and CDR2 LQKENI. CDR3 region: CASSPREREVEKLFF. For the CDR3, the DNA is TGTGCCAGCTCACCGAGGGAGAGGGAGGTTGAAAAACTGTTTTTT.

The chain carries TRBV4-1 and TRBJ2-3; TRBD2 might be the D (6 bases). Germline CDR1 MGHRA, CDR2 YSYEKL. The CDR3 contains 18 residues. Between the trimmed V and J ends, which lost 3 bases and 0 bases, there was a span of 19 bases. The CDR3 is CASSQTGLGSYSTDTQYF. CDR3 bases: TGCGCCAGCAGCCAGACGGGACTGGGGAGCTATAGCACAGATACGCAGTATTTT.

The V and J genes are TRBV18 and TRBJ2-7, with D possibly TRBD1 on 5 matching bases. Trimming removed 3 bases at V and 7 bases at J, with 16 bases between. Germline V CDR1 and CDR2: KGHSH, LQKENI. The CDR3 extends over 14 amino acids. The CDR3 DNA is TGTGCCAGCTCACCGGAACAGGTGTCTGGTGAGCAGTACTTC. Protein sequence: CASSPEQVSGEQYF.

The rearrangement joins TRBV4-1 to TRBJ1-2; 7 bases fit TRBD1. The CDR3 has 14 residues. J was trimmed by 5 bases and V by 5 bases; bases with no gene match: 8. Germline CDR1 reads MGHRA; CDR2 reads YSYEKL. The CDR3 DNA sequence: TGCGCCAGCAGCTCCTTACAGGGGATATATGGCTACACCTTC. Its protein is CASSSLQGIYGYTF.